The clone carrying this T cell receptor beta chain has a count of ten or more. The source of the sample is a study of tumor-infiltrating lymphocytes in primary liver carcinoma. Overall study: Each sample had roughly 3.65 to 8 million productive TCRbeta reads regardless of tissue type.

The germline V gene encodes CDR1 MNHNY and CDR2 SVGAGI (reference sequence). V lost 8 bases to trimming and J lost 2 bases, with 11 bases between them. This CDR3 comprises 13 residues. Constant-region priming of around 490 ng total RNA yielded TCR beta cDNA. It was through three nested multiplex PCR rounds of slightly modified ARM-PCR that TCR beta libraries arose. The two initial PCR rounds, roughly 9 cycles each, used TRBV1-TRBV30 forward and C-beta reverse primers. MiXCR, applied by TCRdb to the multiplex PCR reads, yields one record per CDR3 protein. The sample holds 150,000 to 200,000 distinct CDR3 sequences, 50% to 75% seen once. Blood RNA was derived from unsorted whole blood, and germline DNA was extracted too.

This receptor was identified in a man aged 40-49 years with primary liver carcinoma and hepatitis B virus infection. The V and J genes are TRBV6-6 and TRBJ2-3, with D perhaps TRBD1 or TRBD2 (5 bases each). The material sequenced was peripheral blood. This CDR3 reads CASVRDHTDTQYF. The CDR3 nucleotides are TGTGCCAGCGTCCGGGACCACACAGATACGCAGTATTTT.